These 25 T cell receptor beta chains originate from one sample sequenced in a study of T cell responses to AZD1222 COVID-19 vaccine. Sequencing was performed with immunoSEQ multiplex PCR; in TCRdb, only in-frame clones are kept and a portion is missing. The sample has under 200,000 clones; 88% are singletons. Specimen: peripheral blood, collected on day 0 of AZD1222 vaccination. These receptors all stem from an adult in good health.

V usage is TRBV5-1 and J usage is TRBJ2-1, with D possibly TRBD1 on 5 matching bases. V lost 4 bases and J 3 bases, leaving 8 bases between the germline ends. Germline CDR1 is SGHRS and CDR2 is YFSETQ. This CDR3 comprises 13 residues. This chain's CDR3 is CASSLDSYNEQFF. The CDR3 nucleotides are TGCGCCAGCAGCCTAGACAGCTACAATGAGCAGTTCTTC.

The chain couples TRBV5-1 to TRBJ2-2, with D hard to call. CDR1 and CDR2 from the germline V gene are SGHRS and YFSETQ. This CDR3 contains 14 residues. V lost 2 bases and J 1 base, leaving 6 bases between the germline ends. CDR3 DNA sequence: TGCGCCAGCAGCTTAGGTCTGAACACCGGGGAGCTGTTTTTT. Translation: CASSLGLNTGELFF.

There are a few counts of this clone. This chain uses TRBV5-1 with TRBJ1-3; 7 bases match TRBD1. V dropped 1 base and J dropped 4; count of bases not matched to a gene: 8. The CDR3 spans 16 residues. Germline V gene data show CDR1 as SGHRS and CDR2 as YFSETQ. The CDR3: CASSLTGQGEGNTIYF. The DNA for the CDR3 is TGCGCCAGCAGCTTGACAGGGCAGGGGGAAGGAAACACCATATATTTT.

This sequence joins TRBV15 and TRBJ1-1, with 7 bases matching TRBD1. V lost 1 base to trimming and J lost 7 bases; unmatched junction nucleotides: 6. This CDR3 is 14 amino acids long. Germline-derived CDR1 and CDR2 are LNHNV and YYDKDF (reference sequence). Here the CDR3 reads CATSRGDRDSEAFF. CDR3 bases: TGTGCCACCAGCAGAGGGGACCGGGACAGTGAAGCTTTCTTT.

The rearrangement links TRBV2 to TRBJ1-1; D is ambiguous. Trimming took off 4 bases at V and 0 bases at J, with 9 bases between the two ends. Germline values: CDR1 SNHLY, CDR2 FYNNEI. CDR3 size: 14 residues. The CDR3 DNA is TGTGCCAGCAGTGTTCTGGGGTTGAACACTGAAGCTTTCTTT. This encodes CASSVLGLNTEAFF.

In nucleotides, the CDR3 is TGTGCCAGCAGCTCCCCGTGGCGACTAGGGCTCACCGGGGAGCTGTTTTTT. The encoded protein is CASSSPWRLGLTGELFF. V gene TRBV7-2 combines with J gene TRBJ2-2, with a possible D match to TRBD2 (6 bases). The CDR3 has 17 residues. Trimming removed 4 bases from V and 4 bases from J, with 19 bases in between. The V gene's germline CDR1 is SGHTA and CDR2 FQGNSA.

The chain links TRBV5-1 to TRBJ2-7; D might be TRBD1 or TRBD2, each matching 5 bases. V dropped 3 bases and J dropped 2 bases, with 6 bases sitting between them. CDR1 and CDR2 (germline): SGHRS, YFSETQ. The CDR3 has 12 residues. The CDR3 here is CASSSGPYEQYF. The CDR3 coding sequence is TGCGCCAGCAGCTCGGGGCCCTACGAGCAGTACTTC.

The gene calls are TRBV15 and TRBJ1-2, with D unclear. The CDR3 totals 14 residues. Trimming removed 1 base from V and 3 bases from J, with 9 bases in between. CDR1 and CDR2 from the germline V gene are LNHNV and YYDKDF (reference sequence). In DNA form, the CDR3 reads TGTGCCACCAGCAGAGCGCGGCTGCACTATGGCTACACCTTC. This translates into CATSRARLHYGYTF.

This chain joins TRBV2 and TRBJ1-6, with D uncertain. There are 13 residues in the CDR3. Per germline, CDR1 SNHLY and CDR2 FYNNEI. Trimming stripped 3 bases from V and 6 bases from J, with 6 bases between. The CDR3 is CASSEDPNSPLHF. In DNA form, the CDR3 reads TGTGCCAGCAGTGAGGACCCTAATTCACCCCTCCACTTT.

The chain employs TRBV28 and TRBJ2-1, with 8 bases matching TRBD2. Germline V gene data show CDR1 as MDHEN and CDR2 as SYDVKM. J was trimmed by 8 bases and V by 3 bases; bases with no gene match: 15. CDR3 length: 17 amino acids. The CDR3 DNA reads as TGTGCCAGCAGTTTCTCCACCGGGACTAGGGGACTGTATGAGCAGTTCTTC. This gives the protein CASSFSTGTRGLYEQFF. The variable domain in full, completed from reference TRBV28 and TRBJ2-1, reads DVKVTQSSRYLVKRTGEKVFLECVQDMDHENMFWYRQDPGLGLRLIYFSYDVKMKEKGDIPEGYSVSREKKERFSLILESASTNQTSMYLCASSFSTGTRGLYEQFFGPGTRLTVL.

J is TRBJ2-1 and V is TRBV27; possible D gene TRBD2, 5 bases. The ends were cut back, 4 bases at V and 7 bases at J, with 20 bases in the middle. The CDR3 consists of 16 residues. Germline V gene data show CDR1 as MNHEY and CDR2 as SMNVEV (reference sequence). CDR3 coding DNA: TGTGCCAGCAGTTCTAGCCCGGGCCCCCCGAGGAATGAGCAGTTCTTC. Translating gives CASSSSPGPPRNEQFF.

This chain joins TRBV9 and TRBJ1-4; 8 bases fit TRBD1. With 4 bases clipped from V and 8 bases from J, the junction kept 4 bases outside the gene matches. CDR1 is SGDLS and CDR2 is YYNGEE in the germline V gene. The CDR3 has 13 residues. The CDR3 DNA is TGTGCCAGCAGCCCCCGGGACAGGGAAAAACTGTTTTTT. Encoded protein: CASSPRDREKLFF.

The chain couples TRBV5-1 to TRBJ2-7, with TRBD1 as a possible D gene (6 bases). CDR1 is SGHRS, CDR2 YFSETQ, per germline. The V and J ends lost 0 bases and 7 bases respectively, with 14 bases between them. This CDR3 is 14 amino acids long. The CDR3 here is CASSLGQGYGEQYF. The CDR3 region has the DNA TGCGCCAGCAGCTTGGGGCAGGGGTACGGGGAGCAGTACTTC. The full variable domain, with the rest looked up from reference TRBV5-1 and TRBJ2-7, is KAGVTQTPRYLIKTRGQQVTLSCSPISGHRSVSWYQQTPGQGLQFLFEYFSETQRNKGNFPGRFSGRQFSNSRSEMNVSTLELGDSALYLCASSLGQGYGEQYFGPGTRLTVT.

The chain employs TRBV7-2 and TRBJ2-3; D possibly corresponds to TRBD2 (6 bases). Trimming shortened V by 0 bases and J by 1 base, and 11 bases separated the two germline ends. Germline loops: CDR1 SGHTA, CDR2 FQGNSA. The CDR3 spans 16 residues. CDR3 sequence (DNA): TGTGCCAGCAGCTTAGCAGGGGCTAGCGGCACAGATACGCAGTATTTT. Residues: CASSLAGASGTDTQYF.

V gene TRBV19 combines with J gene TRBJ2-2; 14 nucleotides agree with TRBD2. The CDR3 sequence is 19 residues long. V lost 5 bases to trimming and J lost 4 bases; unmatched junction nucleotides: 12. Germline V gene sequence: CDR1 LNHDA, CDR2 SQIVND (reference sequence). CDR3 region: CASSPLTSGGAIGTGELFF. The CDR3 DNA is TGTGCCAGTAGTCCCTTGACTAGCGGGGGGGCAATCGGCACCGGGGAGCTGTTTTTT.

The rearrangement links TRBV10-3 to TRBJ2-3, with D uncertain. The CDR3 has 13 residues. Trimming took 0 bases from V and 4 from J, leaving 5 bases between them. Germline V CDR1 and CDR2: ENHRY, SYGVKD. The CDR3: CAISESGADTQYF. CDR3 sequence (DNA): TGTGCCATCAGTGAGTCCGGCGCAGATACGCAGTATTTT.

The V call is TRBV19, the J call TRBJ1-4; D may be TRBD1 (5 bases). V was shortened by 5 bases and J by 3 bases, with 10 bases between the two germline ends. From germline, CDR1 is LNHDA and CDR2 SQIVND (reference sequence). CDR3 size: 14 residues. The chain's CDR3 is CASSRGRANEKLFF. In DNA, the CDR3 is TGTGCCAGTAGTCGGGGGAGGGCTAATGAAAAACTGTTTTTT.

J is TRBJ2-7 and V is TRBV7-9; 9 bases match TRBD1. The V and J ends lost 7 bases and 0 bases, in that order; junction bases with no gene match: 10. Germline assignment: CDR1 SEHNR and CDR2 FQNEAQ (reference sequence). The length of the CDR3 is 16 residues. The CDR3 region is CASTPGTGLNSYEQYF. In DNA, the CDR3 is TGTGCCAGCACCCCGGGGACAGGGTTAAACTCCTACGAGCAGTACTTC. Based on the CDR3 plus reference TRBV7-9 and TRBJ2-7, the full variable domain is DTGVSQNPRHKITKRGQNVTFRCDPISEHNRLYWYRQTLGQGPEFLTYFQNEAQLEKSRLLSDRFSAERPKGSFSTLEIQRTEQGDSAMYLCASTPGTGLNSYEQYFGPGTRLTVT.

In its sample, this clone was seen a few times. In DNA, the CDR3 is TGTGCCAGCAGCCCCTGGGGGGGCGGCGAGACCCAGTACTTC. This translates into CASSPWGGGETQYF. This rearrangement joins TRBV7-3 to TRBJ2-5; D might be TRBD2 (7 bases). Germline CDR1 reads SGHTA; CDR2 reads FQGTGA. This CDR3 contains 14 residues. Trimming shortened V by 5 bases and J by 5 bases, and 15 bases separated the two germline ends.

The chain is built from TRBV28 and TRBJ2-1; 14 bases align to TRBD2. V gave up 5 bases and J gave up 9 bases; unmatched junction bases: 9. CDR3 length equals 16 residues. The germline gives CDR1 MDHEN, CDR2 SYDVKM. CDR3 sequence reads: CASSPAGTSGGSEQFF. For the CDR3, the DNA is TGTGCCAGCAGTCCAGCCGGGACTAGCGGGGGAAGTGAGCAGTTCTTC.

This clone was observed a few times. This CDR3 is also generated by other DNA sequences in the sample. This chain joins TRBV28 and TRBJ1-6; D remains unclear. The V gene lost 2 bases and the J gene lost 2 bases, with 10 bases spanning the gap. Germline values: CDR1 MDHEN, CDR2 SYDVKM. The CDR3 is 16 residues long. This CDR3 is CASSLTPPTYNSPLHF. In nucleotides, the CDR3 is TGTGCCAGCAGTTTAACCCCGCCAACCTATAATTCACCCCTCCACTTT.

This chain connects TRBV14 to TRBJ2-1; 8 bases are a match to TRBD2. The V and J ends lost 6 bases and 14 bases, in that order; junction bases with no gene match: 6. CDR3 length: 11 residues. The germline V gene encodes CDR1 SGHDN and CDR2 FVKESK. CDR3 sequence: CASSSGVLKFF. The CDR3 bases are TGTGCCAGCAGTAGCGGGGTGTTGAAGTTCTTC.

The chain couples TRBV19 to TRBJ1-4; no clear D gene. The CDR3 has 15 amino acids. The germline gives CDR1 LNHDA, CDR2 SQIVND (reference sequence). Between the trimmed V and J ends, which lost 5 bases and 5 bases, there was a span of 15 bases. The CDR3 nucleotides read TGTGCCAGTAGTGGCCTGGAGACTGCAAATGAAAAACTGTTTTTT. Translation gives CASSGLETANEKLFF.

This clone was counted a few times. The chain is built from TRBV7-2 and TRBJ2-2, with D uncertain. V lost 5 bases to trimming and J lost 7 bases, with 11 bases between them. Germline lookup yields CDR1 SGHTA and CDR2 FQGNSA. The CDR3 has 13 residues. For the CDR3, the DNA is TGTGCCAGCAGCCCTCGGGTTAGCGGGGAGCTGTTTTTT. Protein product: CASSPRVSGELFF.

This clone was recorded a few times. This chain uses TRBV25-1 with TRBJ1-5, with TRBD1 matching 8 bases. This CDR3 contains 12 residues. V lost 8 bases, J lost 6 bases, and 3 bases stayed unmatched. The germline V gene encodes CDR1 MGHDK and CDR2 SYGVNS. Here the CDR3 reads CASGQGGQPQHF. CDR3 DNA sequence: TGTGCCAGCGGACAGGGTGGTCAGCCCCAGCATTTT.